This entry lists 12 T cell receptor beta chains sequenced from one sample in a study of blood T cell repertoires in COVID-19. TCRdb keeps only in-frame clones here, not all; method: immunoSEQ multiplex PCR. This sample yields roughly 220,000 clones, of which 81% are seen a single time; around 7% belongs to the top ten. The sample consisted of peripheral blood. The receptor set was obtained from a woman aged 80 or older with COVID-19, enrolled during active disease.

The CDR3 here is CASSPQGKRELTQYF. CDR3 DNA: TGTGCCAGCAGCCCACAGGGGAAGCGGGAGCTGACCCAGTACTTC. The chain is built from TRBV5-4 and TRBJ2-5; possibly TRBD2 for D (8 bases). Germline CDR1 reads SGHNT; CDR2 reads YYREEE (reference sequence). The V and J ends lost 4 bases and 7 bases respectively, with 20 bases between them. This CDR3 spans 15 amino acids.

The CDR3 reads CASSPDRSRGDYGYTF. The DNA of the CDR3 is TGTGCCAGCAGCCCGGACCGGAGCCGGGGTGACTATGGCTACACCTTC. This chain joins TRBV7-9 and TRBJ1-2; D is unresolved. Trimming removed 5 bases from V and 3 bases from J, with 19 bases in between. The CDR3 consists of 16 residues. Germline lookup yields CDR1 SEHNR and CDR2 FQNEAQ (reference sequence).

The chain has TRBV6-5 and TRBJ2-7; 9 positions agree with TRBD2. The CDR3 runs 15 residues. CDR1 is MNHEY, CDR2 SVGAGI, per germline. V dropped 6 bases and J dropped 5; count of bases not matched to a gene: 11. CDR3 coding DNA: TGTGCCAGCAGGGTGGGGATAGCGGGGGCCAACGAGCAGTACTTC. It yields the protein CASRVGIAGANEQYF.

The chain links TRBV5-1 to TRBJ2-5; the match to TRBD2 covers 7 bases. The V gene's germline CDR1 is SGHRS and CDR2 YFSETQ. There are 16 residues in the CDR3. V lost 3 bases to trimming and J lost 5 bases; unmatched junction nucleotides: 13. The CDR3 loop is CASSSISSGPGETQYF. Written as DNA, the CDR3 is TGCGCCAGCAGCTCAATATCTAGCGGCCCGGGGGAGACCCAGTACTTC.

This chain uses TRBV24-1 with TRBJ1-1; D call uncertain. The CDR3 is 10 residues long. Looked up from germline, CDR1 is KGHDR and CDR2 is SFDVKD. V was trimmed by 12 bases and J by 13 bases, leaving 17 bases between them. This CDR3 is CAPIEWRGFF. In DNA, the CDR3 is TGTGCCCCCATCGAATGGCGGGGTTTCTTT.

The V call is TRBV2, the J call TRBJ2-7; a weak D match, TRBD2 (6 bases). The germline V and J ends were trimmed by 4 bases and 5 bases, with 12 bases remaining between them. The CDR3 covers 13 residues. The germline V gene encodes CDR1 SNHLY and CDR2 FYNNEI. The CDR3 bases are TGTGCCAGCAGTGCGACAGCGGGCCACGAGCAGTACTTC. Translated: CASSATAGHEQYF.

This chain joins TRBV9 and TRBJ2-3, with 12 bases fitting TRBD2. The CDR3 has 16 residues. The V segment lost 3 bases and the J segment 0 bases; nucleotides outside the gene matches: 2. Germline-derived CDR1 and CDR2 are SGDLS and YYNGEE. The CDR3: CASSAGLAGSTDTQYF. CDR3 nucleotide sequence: TGTGCCAGCAGCGCCGGACTAGCGGGGAGCACAGATACGCAGTATTTT.

This chain links TRBV10-1 with TRBJ2-3; possibly TRBD1 for D (6 bases). Germline CDR1 is WNHNN and CDR2 is SYGVQD (reference sequence). Trimming stripped 3 bases from V and 5 bases from J, with 18 bases between. The CDR3 spans 16 residues. The CDR3 DNA follows: TGCGCCAGCAGTGATGGTAGGGCAGGGGCGAAAGATACGCAGTATTTT. Translated, it gives CASSDGRAGAKDTQYF.

The sample holds one count of this clone. V gene TRBV7-3 combines with J gene TRBJ2-3, with D possibly being TRBD1 (5 bases). This CDR3 contains 16 residues. Trimming stripped 5 bases from V and 1 base from J, with 16 bases between. Germline CDR1 SGHTA, CDR2 FQGTGA. The CDR3 DNA is TGTGCCAGCAGCCCTCAGCCAGGGATCGGCACAGATACGCAGTATTTT. This codes for CASSPQPGIGTDTQYF.

V gene TRBV7-9 combines with J gene TRBJ1-6; 7 bases match TRBD1. Germline V lookup: CDR1 SEHNR, CDR2 FQNEAQ (reference sequence). This CDR3 is 15 amino acids long. V lost 0 bases and J lost 7; bases outside the gene matches: 3. The DNA of the CDR3 is TGTGCCAGCAGCTTAGCCGTAGGGGGCAATTCACCCCTCCACTTT. Translation gives CASSLAVGGNSPLHF. Supplemented by reference TRBV7-9 and TRBJ1-6, the full variable domain reads DTGVSQNPRHKITKRGQNVTFRCDPISEHNRLYWYRQTLGQGPEFLTYFQNEAQLEKSRLLSDRFSAERPKGSFSTLEIQRTEQGDSAMYLCASSLAVGGNSPLHFGNGTRLTVT.

CDR3 bases: TGTGCCAGCAGCCCCGGTTCTGGAGCTTTCTTT. Its protein is CASSPGSGAFF. V usage is TRBV9 and J usage is TRBJ1-1, with unresolved D. CDR1 is SGDLS and CDR2 is YYNGEE in the germline V gene. This CDR3 comprises 11 residues. The V end was cut by 4 bases, the J end by 10 bases, with 11 bases between.

The rearrangement joins TRBV7-8 to TRBJ2-4, with 7 bases lining up with TRBD2. Germline CDR1 reads SGHVS; CDR2 reads FQNEAQ. The CDR3 runs 11 residues. V was pared by 7 bases and J by 9 bases, with 3 bases of the junction left unmatched. The CDR3 is CASTWEGIQYF. DNA for the CDR3: TGTGCCAGCACCTGGGAGGGCATTCAGTACTTC.